This record looks at one TCR beta chain sequence and its context. Its antigen is undetermined. Assay used: immunoSEQ multiplex PCR; TCRdb lists only in-frame clones, some missing. The sample lists 99,000 or so clones, roughly 87% seen once, with around 19% in the top ten. The source of the sample is a study of PD-1 blockade in classical Hodgkin lymphoma. Study-level information: Intravenous nivolumab at 3 mg/kg was given to patients every 2 weeks.

Time point defined: cycle 4 day 1 (C4D1), after 5 to 7 weeks of nivolumab. In every patient, relapse followed autologous stem cell transplantation, while exposure to brentuximab vedotin differed. From germline, CDR1 is MDHEN and CDR2 SYDVKM. The CDR3 runs 14 residues. Unmatched junction bases numbered 7, after V lost 4 bases and J lost 5 bases. Study-level results: A significant rise in TCR diversity by C4D1 was seen for CD4+ but not CD8+ cells. Similar baseline diversity was found in complete responders and newly diagnosed patients.

The sequence was collected from a human donor with classical Hodgkin lymphoma. The chain has TRBV28 and TRBJ2-7; 8 bases match TRBD2. The input for sequencing was peripheral blood mononuclear cells (PBMCs), taken before the fourth cycle of nivolumab. CDR3 DNA: TGTGCCAGCAGTTATTCAGCGGGAGTAGACGAGCAGTACTTC. It codes for CASSYSAGVDEQYF. The full variable domain, in which reference TRBV28 and TRBJ2-7 provide the parts outside the CDR3, is DVKVTQSSRYLVKRTGEKVFLECVQDMDHENMFWYRQDPGLGLRLIYFSYDVKMKEKGDIPEGYSVSREKKERFSLILESASTNQTSMYLCASSYSAGVDEQYFGPGTRLTVT.